Included here is one TCR beta chain sequence, with context. No cognate antigen has been identified for it. No much larger clone is present one base from it, and per-base qualities are unavailable. This specimen belongs to a study of T cells in Graves' hyperthyroidism and ophthalmopathy (dated by TCRdb to about 2019). A note on the overall study: Peripheral blood samples were taken at the time of initial diagnosis, prior to any treatment. According to the paper, TCR Vbeta CDR3 sequencing was carried out on around 140 peripheral blood samples, which came from fewer than 50 ophthalmopathy, 70 to 80 hyperthyroidism and about 17 progressor patients. The study also compared thyroid tissue and blood T-cell repertoires from a handful of Graves' hyperthyroidism patients. Following sampling, methimazole starting at 30 mg daily was given to hyperthyroidism patients, and high-dose intravenous methylprednisolone was given to ophthalmopathy patients. An independent validation cohort of under 20 hyperthyroidism patients and more than 15 patients who later progressed to ophthalmopathy tested prospective prediction of ophthalmopathy. To identify TCR V-J signatures that set the groups apart, the researchers used a discovery cohort of about a hundred patients, made up of under 50 with Graves' ophthalmopathy and some 56 with stable Graves' hyperthyroidism. The 100 or so discovery patients were divided at random into training and test sets in a 7:3 ratio. Overall study results and their limits: Sample size was not statistically predetermined, and blinding of investigators to group allocation was not performed. Most expanded thyroid clonotypes (frequency above 0.001) were also found in blood, which suggests that blood repertoires may mirror thyroid immune responses. Ophthalmopathy was separated from stable hyperthyroidism by a 13 V-J signature model, with 85% to 90% sensitivity and approximately 84% specificity obtained in cross-validation and 80%/75% obtained in testing. In validation, progression to ophthalmopathy was predicted by the model with 55% to 71% sensitivity and roughly 76% specificity, a median of approximately 6.5 months before onset.

Stable Graves' hyperthyroidism was defined as no progression to ophthalmopathy during 18 months of follow-up. Hyperthyroidism patients were newly diagnosed, had a disease duration of under 2 months, and were aged 18 to 65 years. Exclusion was applied to patients with uncontrolled infections, other autoimmune diseases, pregnancy or lactation. Diagnoses were based on clinical symptoms, serum thyroxine and TRAb, thyroid ultrasound and orbital computed tomography. PBMCs were separated from around 9.1 ml of fresh peripheral blood using Ficoll-Paque density gradient centrifugation. Total RNA was extracted with Trizol reagent, and quality was checked on an Agilent 2100 Bioanalyzer. The TCR beta CDR3 regions were amplified from RNA transcripts. The first round of RT-PCR for the TCR CDR3 was performed with the HTBI primer set and the Qiagen OneStep RT-PCR kit. A second multiplex PCR round built the libraries, followed by size selection and purification. Libraries were sequenced paired-end with 100 bp reads on an Illumina HiSeq2000. The authors processed their data as follows. SOAPnuke was used to process the raw data, throwing out any read that contained adapters or uncalled bases, had a mean Phred below 15, or lacked an exact constant-primer or identifier match. COPE v1.2.5 was used to merge high-quality paired reads, and clonotypes were defined as unique nucleotide sequences. MiTCR v1.1 was used to align clonotypes to the IMGT TRBV, TRBD and TRBJ reference segments. The analysis was restricted to V-J combinations with a frequency above 0.0001, which together covered 98% to 99.2% of the repertoires. The TCS score was defined as F50 (clonal expansion) divided by E x V (chaos), with BLOSUM62-based TCRdist calculated between CDR3 peptides within each V-J. Welch's t-statistics and random forest reduced around 520 V-J features to some 14, which were used in a naive Bayes classifier (R e1071). TCRdb reran the public reads through fastp at Q25 and MiXCR, keeping productive beta chains. Rows with a matching CDR3 protein are joined into one entry that keeps the most common DNA and genes. TCRdb's processing, not the authors', yielded these V and J calls. This sample lists about half a million distinct CDR3 sequences; less than 25% were detected once. The ten largest clones add up to more than 20% of the sample.

Including the terminal cysteine and phenylalanine, the CDR3 comprises 13 residues. Only the CDR3 portion is preserved as DNA: 39 bases, with reading frame beginning at the first base. Trimming removed 5 bases from V and 6 bases from J, leaving 13 bases between the germline ends. Reading the germline V gene gives CDR1 SGHTA and CDR2 FQGNSA. Sequencing input: blood. The V and J genes are TRBV7-2 and TRBJ1-1; 5 matching bases give a weak D call of TRBD1. This clonotype was sampled from a man between 18 and 29 years old with Graves' hyperthyroidism. The encoded CDR3 is CASSHQGNAEAFF. The DNA is as follows: TGTGCCAGCAGCCATCAGGGTAACGCTGAAGCTTTCTTT.